Listed below are T cell receptor beta chains from one sample, sequenced in a study of blood T cell repertoires in COVID-19. Sequencing used immunoSEQ multiplex PCR; TCRdb keeps in-frame clones, though not all of them. The sample shows 150,000 to 200,000 clones, 88% of them seen only once. Sequenced sample: peripheral blood. Every receptor here comes from a man aged 40-49 years with active or convalescent COVID-19. The CDR3 runs from the conserved cysteine through the conserved F or W. D genes are given only for firm matches. Clone size is stated in some rows and not others, as once, few, many or a class when expanded.

clone_size: .; j_call: TRBJ2-3; d_call: TRBD2; v_call: TRBV29-1; cdr3_aa: CSLVRQGGTDTQYF; cdr3_nt: TGCAGCCTTGTACGGCAGGGAGGGACAGATACGCAGTATTTT
clone_size: .; j_call: TRBJ2-3; d_call: TRBD2; v_call: TRBV30; cdr3_aa: CAFSASGRKADTQYF; cdr3_nt: TGTGCCTTCTCCGCTAGCGGGAGGAAGGCAGATACGCAGTATTTT
clone_size: .; j_call: TRBJ2-7; d_call: .; v_call: TRBV20-1; cdr3_aa: CSASWDNTREQYF; cdr3_nt: TGCAGTGCTAGTTGGGACAACACTCGGGAACAGTACTTC
clone_size: .; j_call: TRBJ2-1; d_call: TRBD1; v_call: TRBV2; cdr3_aa: CASRDDRGRMYEQFF; cdr3_nt: TGTGCCAGCAGGGACGACAGGGGGCGCATGTATGAGCAGTTCTTC
clone_size: .; j_call: TRBJ2-1; d_call: TRBD1; v_call: TRBV6-4; cdr3_aa: CASRLSGTGGNEQFF; cdr3_nt: TGTGCCAGCAGACTCTCCGGGACAGGGGGCAATGAGCAGTTCTTC
clone_size: .; j_call: TRBJ2-2; d_call: TRBD2; v_call: TRBV5-4; cdr3_aa: CASSYGTSIPGELFF; cdr3_nt: TGTGCCAGCAGCTACGGGACTAGCATCCCCGGGGAGCTGTTTTTT
clone_size: .; j_call: TRBJ1-3; d_call: TRBD1; v_call: TRBV4-2; cdr3_aa: CASSKGTGQPGNTIYF; cdr3_nt: TGTGCCAGCAGCAAAGGGACAGGGCAGCCTGGAAACACCATATATTTT
clone_size: .; j_call: TRBJ2-3; d_call: .; v_call: TRBV7-3; cdr3_aa: CASSLEAPLTQYF; cdr3_nt: TGTGCCAGCAGCTTAGAGGCCCCCCTTACGCAGTATTTT
clone_size: few; j_call: TRBJ2-1; d_call: TRBD2; v_call: TRBV15; cdr3_aa: CATSRERGGGANREQFF; cdr3_nt: TGTGCCACCAGCAGAGAGCGTGGCGGGGGGGCGAACAGGGAGCAGTTCTTC
clone_size: .; j_call: TRBJ2-7; d_call: TRBD1; v_call: TRBV5-1; cdr3_aa: CASSSGGQEGAYEQYF; cdr3_nt: TGCGCCAGCAGCTCCGGGGGACAGGAGGGAGCCTACGAGCAGTACTTC
clone_size: .; j_call: TRBJ1-6; d_call: .; v_call: TRBV15; cdr3_aa: CATSSWQDHNSPLHF; cdr3_nt: TGTGCCACCAGCAGCTGGCAGGATCATAATTCACCCCTCCACTTT
clone_size: .; j_call: TRBJ1-2; d_call: TRBD1; v_call: TRBV29-1; cdr3_aa: CSGTGGAWGYTF; cdr3_nt: TGCAGCGGGACAGGGGGCGCGTGGGGCTACACCTTC
clone_size: .; j_call: TRBJ2-1; d_call: .; v_call: TRBV10-3; cdr3_aa: CATYNPGQPYNEQFF; cdr3_nt: TGTGCCACATATAACCCAGGACAGCCGTACAATGAGCAGTTCTTC
clone_size: .; j_call: TRBJ2-5; d_call: .; v_call: TRBV10-3; cdr3_aa: CAISGTEETQYF; cdr3_nt: TGTGCCATCAGTGGTACAGAAGAGACCCAGTACTTC
clone_size: .; j_call: TRBJ2-1; d_call: TRBD2; v_call: TRBV4-3; cdr3_aa: CASSPGTSGGTNEQFF; cdr3_nt: TGCGCCAGCAGCCCGGGGACTAGCGGGGGGACGAATGAGCAGTTCTTC
clone_size: .; j_call: TRBJ2-7; d_call: .; v_call: TRBV21-1; cdr3_aa: CASSDETLGGEQYF; cdr3_nt: TGTGCCAGCAGCGACGAGACGCTTGGAGGAGAGCAGTACTTC
clone_size: .; j_call: TRBJ1-2; d_call: .; v_call: TRBV6-5; cdr3_aa: CAIKTGRYYGYTF; cdr3_nt: TGTGCCATCAAGACAGGAAGATACTATGGCTACACCTTC
clone_size: .; j_call: TRBJ2-5; d_call: .; v_call: TRBV6-1; cdr3_aa: CASSEVAAGQETQYF; cdr3_nt: TGTGCCAGCAGTGAAGTCGCGGCAGGGCAGGAGACCCAGTACTTC
clone_size: .; j_call: TRBJ2-3; d_call: TRBD2; v_call: TRBV5-5; cdr3_aa: CASSRVWSGGAANPDTQYF; cdr3_nt: TGTGCCAGCAGTAGAGTTTGGAGCGGGGGGGCCGCGAACCCAGATACGCAGTATTTT
clone_size: .; j_call: TRBJ1-3; d_call: TRBD1; v_call: TRBV7-9; cdr3_aa: CASSLVFGTAGNTIYF; cdr3_nt: TGTGCCAGCAGCTTAGTCTTCGGGACAGCGGGAAACACCATATATTTT
clone_size: .; j_call: TRBJ1-1; d_call: .; v_call: TRBV27; cdr3_aa: CASSLPSTEAFF; cdr3_nt: TGTGCCAGCAGTTTACCTAGCACTGAAGCTTTCTTT
clone_size: .; j_call: TRBJ2-2; d_call: .; v_call: TRBV9; cdr3_aa: CASSLRSLGELFF; cdr3_nt: TGTGCCAGCAGCCTGAGATCCCTCGGGGAGCTGTTTTTT
clone_size: .; j_call: TRBJ1-2; d_call: .; v_call: TRBV10-3; cdr3_aa: CAIMYTDRGTRTF; cdr3_nt: TGTGCCATCATGTACACCGACCGGGGGACTCGCACCTTC
clone_size: .; j_call: TRBJ2-1; d_call: TRBD1; v_call: TRBV7-2; cdr3_aa: CASSSYGTDNEQFF; cdr3_nt: TGTGCCAGCAGCTCGTACGGGACAGACAATGAGCAGTTCTTC
clone_size: once; j_call: TRBJ1-5; d_call: .; v_call: TRBV27; cdr3_aa: CASSLYRDSNQPQHF; cdr3_nt: TGTGCCAGCAGTTTATACAGGGATAGCAATCAGCCCCAGCATTTT
clone_size: .; j_call: TRBJ2-7; d_call: TRBD1; v_call: TRBV19; cdr3_aa: CASSRDRAYEQYF; cdr3_nt: TGTGCCAGTAGCAGGGACAGGGCCTACGAGCAGTACTTC
clone_size: few; j_call: TRBJ2-2; d_call: .; v_call: TRBV28; cdr3_aa: CASSRTGGDTGELFF; cdr3_nt: TGTGCCAGCAGTCGAACAGGTGGGGACACCGGGGAGCTGTTTTTT
clone_size: .; j_call: TRBJ1-2; d_call: .; v_call: TRBV2; cdr3_aa: CASSTGRLNYGYTF; cdr3_nt: TGTGCCAGTTCAACAGGGCGACTAAACTATGGCTACACCTTC
clone_size: .; j_call: TRBJ2-3; d_call: TRBD1; v_call: TRBV4-3; cdr3_aa: CASSQDRLTGGATDTQYF; cdr3_nt: TGCGCCAGCAGCCAAGACCGATTAACAGGGGGCGCGACAGATACGCAGTATTTT
clone_size: .; j_call: TRBJ2-3; d_call: .; v_call: TRBV19; cdr3_aa: CASSSPEAATDTQYF; cdr3_nt: TGTGCCAGTAGTAGCCCTGAGGCCGCCACAGATACGCAGTATTTT
clone_size: .; j_call: TRBJ1-2; d_call: TRBD1; v_call: TRBV6-5; cdr3_aa: CASSSRTGAGGYTF; cdr3_nt: TGTGCCAGCAGTTCTCGGACAGGGGCCGGTGGCTACACCTTC